What follows are 27 T cell receptor beta chains derived from one specimen sequenced in a study of cytomegalovirus exposure and HLA in healthy donors. The PCR made use of 60 Vbeta and 13 Jbeta primers. Assay: immunoSEQ multiplex PCR; the TCRdb copy retains only in-frame clones and omits some. The listing contains over 100,000 clones. Sequencing used PBMCs. The receptors stem from a woman aged 40 to 55 in good health and CMV-seropositive.

This chain uses TRBV7-8 with TRBJ2-1, with TRBD2 matching over 12 bases. J gave up 2 bases and V 5 bases, and 7 bases lay outside the gene matches. Germline loops: CDR1 SGHVS, CDR2 FQNEAQ. The CDR3 is made up of 17 amino acids. CDR3 sequence: CASSGTSGSSPYNEQFF. The CDR3 DNA sequence: TGTGCCAGCAGCGGGACTAGCGGGTCTTCTCCCTACAATGAGCAGTTCTTC.

The rearrangement links TRBV6-6 to TRBJ1-1; 7 nucleotides match TRBD1. The CDR3 sequence is 14 residues long. V lost 5 bases, J lost 7 bases, and 10 bases stayed unmatched. From germline, CDR1 is MNHNY and CDR2 SVGAGI (reference sequence). Here the CDR3 DNA reads TGTGCCAGCAGTACACAGGGGATAATTGGTGAAGCTTTCTTT. It specifies CASSTQGIIGEAFF.

The chain recombines TRBV9 with TRBJ2-1, with 10 positions matching TRBD2. CDR1 SGDLS and CDR2 YYNGEE come from the germline V gene. J lost 1 base, V lost 0 bases, and 13 bases had no gene match. There are 20 residues in the CDR3. The CDR3 DNA follows: TGTGCCAGCAGCGTAGCCGTCGGAGCGGGAGGGCAAGGATCCTACAATGAGCAGTTCTTC. Protein product: CASSVAVGAGGQGSYNEQFF.

This chain joins TRBV6-1 and TRBJ1-5, with TRBD1 matching over 7 bases. The CDR3 totals 17 residues. The V gene's germline CDR1 is MNHNS and CDR2 SASEGT. The J segment lost 1 base and the V segment lost 3 bases, leaving 9 bases of the junction unmatched. For the CDR3, the DNA is TGTGCCAGCAGTGAGTTCGAGGGGGCTGTAAGCAATCAGCCCCAGCATTTT. It yields the protein CASSEFEGAVSNQPQHF.

The V call is TRBV5-1, the J call TRBJ1-5, with D possibly TRBD1 on 5 matching bases. Trimming pared 5 bases from V and 0 bases from J, leaving 12 bases between. CDR3 length equals 15 residues. The germline gives CDR1 SGHRS, CDR2 YFSETQ. The CDR3 DNA is TGCGCCAGCAGTGACAGTCCTGATAGCAATCAGCCCCAGCATTTT. Its protein is CASSDSPDSNQPQHF. Filled out from reference TRBV5-1 and TRBJ1-5, the complete variable domain reads KAGVTQTPRYLIKTRGQQVTLSCSPISGHRSVSWYQQTPGQGLQFLFEYFSETQRNKGNFPGRFSGRQFSNSRSEMNVSTLELGDSALYLCASSDSPDSNQPQHFGDGTRLSIL.

This chain connects TRBV5-1 to TRBJ2-3; 11 bases are a match to TRBD2. The germline gives CDR1 SGHRS, CDR2 YFSETQ. This CDR3 spans 14 amino acids. V shed 2 bases, J shed 6 bases, and the junction held 2 bases outside the gene matches. CDR3: CASSFSGREDTQYF. The CDR3 DNA sequence: TGCGCCAGCAGCTTTAGCGGGAGGGAGGATACGCAGTATTTT.

V usage is TRBV11-2 and J usage is TRBJ2-1, with D uncertain. The germline gives CDR1 SGHAT, CDR2 FQNNGV. The CDR3 is made up of 15 amino acids. V gave up 5 bases and J gave up 2 bases, with 13 bases separating them. The CDR3 sequence is CASSPLRGTYNEQFF. In DNA, the CDR3 is TGTGCCAGCAGCCCCCTGAGAGGAACCTACAATGAGCAGTTCTTC. The full variable domain, its missing parts supplied by reference TRBV11-2 and TRBJ2-1, is EAGVAQSPRYKIIEKRQSVAFWCNPISGHATLYWYQQILGQGPKLLIQFQNNGVVDDSQLPKDRFSAERLKGVDSTLKIQPAKLEDSAVYLCASSPLRGTYNEQFFGPGTRLTVL.

V and J are TRBV5-1 and TRBJ2-1, with a weak D call TRBD1 (6 bases). CDR1 SGHRS and CDR2 YFSETQ come from the germline V gene. CDR3 length: 10 amino acids. V gave up 9 bases and J gave up 14 bases, with 15 bases separating them. CDR3 sequence: CAIPQGPKFF. The CDR3 nucleotides read TGCGCCATCCCACAGGGCCCTAAGTTCTTC.

The rearrangement joins TRBV27 to TRBJ2-7, with 15 nucleotides matching TRBD2. The ends lost 5 bases at V and 3 bases at J; junction bases unmatched: 14. The germline gives CDR1 MNHEY, CDR2 SMNVEV (reference sequence). The CDR3 runs to 19 residues. CDR3 loop: CASSASPGTSGRRIYEQYF. CDR3 coding DNA: TGTGCCAGCAGTGCATCCCCCGGGACTAGCGGGAGGAGAATCTACGAGCAGTACTTC.

The chain is built from TRBV19 and TRBJ2-5; 13 bases agree with TRBD2. Germline loops: CDR1 LNHDA, CDR2 SQIVND (reference sequence). The ends lost 2 bases at V and 4 bases at J; junction bases unmatched: 7. CDR3 length: 17 residues. The CDR3 sequence: CASSIWTSGSPRETQYF. The CDR3 nucleotides read TGTGCCAGTAGTATATGGACTAGCGGGAGCCCTCGAGAGACCCAGTACTTC.

The V call is TRBV6-1, the J call TRBJ2-2; no clear D. Trimming left V 4 bases short and J 0 bases short, with 6 bases between. Germline assignment: CDR1 MNHNS and CDR2 SASEGT. This CDR3 spans 14 amino acids. The DNA of the CDR3 is TGTGCCAGCAGTGCCGGTACGAACACCGGGGAGCTGTTTTTT. It yields the protein CASSAGTNTGELFF.

This chain links TRBV7-8 with TRBJ2-7; 12 positions match TRBD2. This CDR3 region has 16 residues. The ends lost 2 bases at V and 6 bases at J; junction bases unmatched: 8. The germline V gene encodes CDR1 SGHVS and CDR2 FQNEAQ. In DNA form, the CDR3 reads TGTGCCAGCAGCTTAAGGCGGACTAGCGGGGCGGGCGAGCAGTACTTC. It translates to CASSLRRTSGAGEQYF. Using reference TRBV7-8 and TRBJ2-7 for the parts outside the CDR3, the full variable domain is GAGVSQSPRYKVAKRGQDVALRCDPISGHVSLFWYQQALGQGPEFLTYFQNEAQLDKSGLPSDRFFAERPEGSVSTLKIQRTQQEDSAVYLCASSLRRTSGAGEQYFGPGTRLTVT.

Here the CDR3 reads CASSPVDRSSYEQYF. The CDR3 DNA reads TGTGCCAGCTCCCCCGTCGACAGGAGCTCCTACGAGCAGTACTTC. This chain connects TRBV18 to TRBJ2-7, with D possibly matching TRBD1 (6 bases). Looked up from germline, CDR1 is KGHSH and CDR2 is LQKENI. This CDR3 is built from 15 residues. The V end was cut by 6 bases, the J end by 0 bases, with 15 bases between.

V and J are TRBV5-1 and TRBJ1-3; D ambiguous. V was shortened by 0 bases and J by 2 bases, with 15 bases between the two germline ends. The germline CDR1 and CDR2 sequences are SGHRS and YFSETQ. The CDR3 covers 17 residues. The CDR3 loop is CASSLVSGAGTGNTIYF. CDR3 in DNA: TGCGCCAGCAGCTTGGTGTCGGGAGCGGGCACTGGAAACACCATATATTTT.

The chain couples TRBV11-2 to TRBJ1-2; TRBD1 might be the D (5 bases). The germline gives CDR1 SGHAT, CDR2 FQNNGV. The V end lost 4 bases, the J end lost 7 bases, and 13 bases lay between the germline ends. The CDR3 is made up of 13 amino acids. The DNA for the CDR3 is TGTGCCAGCAGCTCCAGGGCGGAGGGTGGCTACACCTTC. The encoded protein is CASSSRAEGGYTF.

This rearrangement joins TRBV30 to TRBJ1-6; D is unclear. Germline V gene lookup returns CDR1 GTSNPN and CDR2 SVGIG (reference sequence). This CDR3 spans 17 amino acids. V lost 0 bases and J lost 0, with 12 bases in between. The CDR3 region is CAWSVTSSASYNSPLHF. CDR3 DNA: TGTGCCTGGAGTGTAACGAGTAGTGCCTCCTATAATTCACCCCTCCACTTT.

The rearrangement uses TRBV2 and TRBJ2-7; 7 bases are shared with TRBD2. Per germline, CDR1 SNHLY and CDR2 FYNNEI. The CDR3 sequence is 15 residues long. V shed 4 bases and J 2 bases; nucleotides not matched to a gene: 8. The CDR3 is CASSGGLVPTYEQYF. The CDR3 DNA reads TGTGCCAGCAGTGGAGGACTAGTCCCAACCTACGAGCAGTACTTC. Variable domain in full (rest from reference TRBV2 and TRBJ2-7): EPEVTQTPSHQVTQMGQEVILRCVPISNHLYFYWYRQILGQKVEFLVSFYNNEISEKSEIFDDQFSVERPDGSNFTLKIRSTKLEDSAMYFCASSGGLVPTYEQYFGPGTRLTVT.

The chain carries TRBV14 and TRBJ2-2; possibly TRBD1 for D (6 bases). Trimming pared 0 bases from V and 6 bases from J, leaving 8 bases between. The CDR3 is 14 amino acids. CDR1 is SGHDN, CDR2 FVKESK, per germline. CDR3 sequence: CASSQDTGSGELFF. The CDR3 DNA sequence: TGTGCCAGCAGCCAAGATACAGGGTCCGGGGAGCTGTTTTTT.

The V gene is TRBV6-1, the J gene TRBJ1-1, with D unresolved. This CDR3 is built from 13 residues. The ends were cut back, 2 bases at V and 5 bases at J, with 9 bases in the middle. Germline values: CDR1 MNHNS, CDR2 SASEGT. DNA of the CDR3: TGTGCCAGCAGTGAAACGAGGGCGACTGAAGCTTTCTTT. Amino acids: CASSETRATEAFF.

CDR3 coding DNA: TGTGCCAGCAGTGTAAGCGGAGAAGAGACCCAGTACTTC. It is translated as CASSVSGEETQYF. The V call is TRBV2, the J call TRBJ2-5, with D possibly TRBD2 on 5 matching bases. There are 13 residues in the CDR3. Trimming took off 4 bases at V and 3 bases at J, with 9 bases between the two ends. CDR1 and CDR2 from the germline V gene are SNHLY and FYNNEI.

The gene calls are TRBV29-1 and TRBJ1-3, with no clear D. This CDR3 is built from 14 residues. V shed 3 bases and J shed 1 base, with 10 bases lying between them. Germline V gene sequence: CDR1 SQVTM, CDR2 ANQGSEA. The chain's CDR3 is CSVEWATSGNTIYF. CDR3 bases: TGCAGCGTTGAGTGGGCAACGTCTGGAAACACCATATATTTT.

The chain recombines TRBV9 with TRBJ2-1, with TRBD2 as a possible D gene (6 bases). Deletions cut 4 bases from V and 2 bases from J, with 16 bases between. Germline-derived CDR1 and CDR2 are SGDLS and YYNGEE. The CDR3 is made up of 16 amino acids. This chain's CDR3 is CASSLRTTDTYNEQFF. The CDR3 DNA is TGTGCCAGCAGCTTAAGGACTACCGACACCTACAATGAGCAGTTCTTC. Filled out from reference TRBV9 and TRBJ2-1, the complete variable domain reads DSGVTQTPKHLITATGQRVTLRCSPRSGDLSVYWYQQSLDQGLQFLIQYYNGEERAKGNILERFSAQQFPDLHSELNLSSLELGDSALYFCASSLRTTDTYNEQFFGPGTRLTVL.

The rearrangement links TRBV30 to TRBJ2-1, with 8 bases that match TRBD2. The V gene end was trimmed by 2 bases and the J gene end by 1 base; junction bases not matched to a gene: 7. This CDR3 has 16 residues. Per the germline V gene, CDR1 is GTSNPN and CDR2 is SVGIG (reference sequence). CDR3 amino acids: CAWSRGAGVSYNEQFF. The CDR3 DNA reads TGTGCCTGGAGTAGGGGAGCGGGAGTTTCCTACAATGAGCAGTTCTTC.

Note on this clone: Other nucleotide sequences in the sample specify the same CDR3. The CDR3 DNA reads as TGCGCCAGCAGCCCGGGGACAGGCAATCAGCCCCAGCATTTT. Protein sequence: CASSPGTGNQPQHF. The V gene is TRBV5-1, the J gene TRBJ1-5; TRBD1 aligns across 7 bases. Germline V gene sequence: CDR1 SGHRS, CDR2 YFSETQ. The CDR3 covers 14 residues. J lost 2 bases, V lost 4 bases, and 3 bases had no gene match.

The V and J genes are TRBV28 and TRBJ1-2, with D possibly TRBD1 on 5 matching bases. Germline assignment: CDR1 MDHEN and CDR2 SYDVKM. The CDR3 runs 15 residues. V was cut by 3 bases and J by 10 bases, with 21 bases left in between. CDR3 DNA: TGTGCCAGCAGTTTGACAGATCTCCTCCCCACCTACTACACCTTC. It codes for CASSLTDLLPTYYTF.

The genes are TRBV7-9 and TRBJ2-5; possibly TRBD1 for D (6 bases). The CDR3 has 17 residues. The germline gives CDR1 SEHNR, CDR2 FQNEAQ (reference sequence). Trimming removed 4 bases from V and 1 base from J, with 19 bases in between. CDR3 in DNA: TGTGCCAGCAGCTCCCCCGGCAGGGGCGCCATCCAAGAGACCCAGTACTTC. Amino acid sequence: CASSSPGRGAIQETQYF.

The chain employs TRBV4-3 and TRBJ2-7, with D possibly TRBD2 on 5 matching bases. V shed 0 bases and J shed 3 bases, with 15 bases lying between them. Looked up from germline, CDR1 is LGHNA and CDR2 is YSLEER. The CDR3 extends over 16 amino acids. Written as DNA, the CDR3 is TGCGCCAGCAGCCAAGATTTTGAGGGCCCTCTCTACGAGCAGTACTTC. Translating gives CASSQDFEGPLYEQYF.